These T cell receptor beta chains were read from a single sample in a study of blood T cell repertoires in COVID-19. Profiled with immunoSEQ multiplex PCR; TCRdb holds only in-frame clones, not every one. The sample has about 36,000 clones; 90% are singletons. The specimen was peripheral blood. Receptors were obtained from a man in his 60s with active or convalescent COVID-19. Each CDR3 is given with its conserved first and last residue. A D gene is named only where the DNA matches it firmly. Not all rows give a size; the values are once, few, many and, for expanded clones, a class.

d_call	clone_size	v_call	j_call	cdr3_nt	cdr3_aa
.	.	TRBV5-1	TRBJ1-3	TGCGCCAGCAGGGCCAACTCTGGAAACACCATATATTTT	CASRANSGNTIYF
TRBD2	.	TRBV20-1	TRBJ2-1	TGCAGTGCTAGTTTCGGGACTAGCCTCAATGAGCAGTTCTTC	CSASFGTSLNEQFF
TRBD2	.	TRBV4-2	TRBJ2-6	TGTGCCAGCAGCCAAGAGAGCGGGAGCCGGGGAGGGGCCAACGTCCTGACTTTC	CASSQESGSRGGANVLTF
TRBD2	.	TRBV5-5	TRBJ2-5	TGTGCCAGCAGACGGAGGAGCGGGGTGGGAGAGACCCAGTACTTC	CASRRRSGVGETQYF
TRBD2	.	TRBV5-1	TRBJ2-2	TGCGCCAGCAGCCCTGGACTAGGCACCGGGGAGCTGTTTTTT	CASSPGLGTGELFF
.	.	TRBV29-1	TRBJ2-3	TGCAGCGTTGAAAGGGGGAGCACAGATACGCAGTATTTT	CSVERGSTDTQYF
TRBD2	.	TRBV27	TRBJ2-1	TGTGCCAGCAGTTTTTATTACCTGGGACTAGCGGGGACACCGGAGCAGTTCTTC	CASSFYYLGLAGTPEQFF
TRBD1	.	TRBV30	TRBJ2-7	TGTGCCTGGAGTGTACGGGCAGGGGGCTCCTACGAGCAGTACTTC	CAWSVRAGGSYEQYF
TRBD2	.	TRBV6-4	TRBJ2-3	TGTGCCAGCAGTGCCCGACTAGCGGGATTTGGAGATACGCAGTATTTT	CASSARLAGFGDTQYF
TRBD1	few	TRBV4-1	TRBJ2-2	TGCGCCAGCAGCCAAGCCGGACAGGGGCGCCCCGGGGAGCTGTTTTTT	CASSQAGQGRPGELFF
.	.	TRBV5-4	TRBJ1-4	TGTGCCACGTCCCGCTGGGCGGGGGCGACTAATGAAAAACTGTTTTTT	CATSRWAGATNEKLFF
.	.	TRBV7-9	TRBJ2-3	TGTGCCAGCAGCCTACGTTCAGATACGCAGTATTTT	CASSLRSDTQYF
.	.	TRBV11-2	TRBJ1-5	TGTGCCAGCAGCTTAGGGGCCGTCGGTAGGCAGCCCCAGCATTTT	CASSLGAVGRQPQHF
.	once	TRBV2	TRBJ2-7	TGTGCCAGCAGTAACAGGGAGAACTACGAGCAGTACTTC	CASSNRENYEQYF
TRBD2	once	TRBV27	TRBJ2-1	TGTGCCAGCATCGGGAGGACCTCCTACAATGAGCAGTTCTTC	CASIGRTSYNEQFF
.	.	TRBV7-8	TRBJ2-2	TGTGCCAGCAGCCCGGTTAACACCGGGGAGCTGTTTTTT	CASSPVNTGELFF
TRBD1	once	TRBV11-2	TRBJ2-7	TGTGCCAGCAGCTTAGATAGTTGGGACAGAGACTACGAGCAGTACTTC	CASSLDSWDRDYEQYF
.	once	TRBV7-8	TRBJ2-7	TGTGCCAGCAGCTCGACGGACAGAAGGTACGAGCAGTACTTC	CASSSTDRRYEQYF
.	once	TRBV11-2	TRBJ1-1	TGTGCCAGCAGCTTTGGGGGGTCGAACACTGAAGCTTTCTTT	CASSFGGSNTEAFF
TRBD1	.	TRBV7-9	TRBJ2-2	TGTGCCAGCAGACTGACAGGGGGGACCGGGGAGCTGTTTTTT	CASRLTGGTGELFF
.	.	TRBV7-2	TRBJ2-7	TGTGCCAGCAGCTTACTCCGGACAGACTACGAGCAGTACTTC	CASSLLRTDYEQYF
.	.	TRBV28	TRBJ2-7	TGTGCCAGCAGTTTAGGAGGTTCGATAACCGAGCAGTACTTC	CASSLGGSITEQYF
TRBD2	.	TRBV29-1	TRBJ2-1	TGCAGCGTGAGCACTAGCGGGACCTACAATGAGCAGTTCTTC	CSVSTSGTYNEQFF
.	.	TRBV28	TRBJ2-1	TGTGCCAGCACTCCAAGGCGGACTAGAGCCCGTCAGGGGTACAATGAGCAGTTCTTC	CASTPRRTRARQGYNEQFF
.	.	TRBV6-5	TRBJ1-5	TGTGCCAGCAGGAGGGGGAACAATCAGCCCCAGCATTTT	CASRRGNNQPQHF
.	.	TRBV6-7	TRBJ2-5	TGTGCCAGCACTTACGACTGGGGGGAGGAGACCCAGTACTTC	CASTYDWGEETQYF
TRBD2	few	TRBV28	TRBJ2-7	TGTGCCAGCAGTTTTCACCTAACTAGCGGGAGTTACGAGCAGTACTTC	CASSFHLTSGSYEQYF
.	.	TRBV5-4	TRBJ2-7	TGTGCCAGCAGCTTCCCCGGGTCCGGGGGTCTCTACGAGCAGTACTTC	CASSFPGSGGLYEQYF
TRBD1	.	TRBV5-1	TRBJ1-1	TGCGCCAGCAGCTCGACAGGGGTCACTGAAGCTTTCTTT	CASSSTGVTEAFF
.	.	TRBV11-3	TRBJ2-3	TGTGCCAGCAGGGGTAGCGGCCCTACAGATACGCAGTATTTT	CASRGSGPTDTQYF
TRBD2	.	TRBV6-5	TRBJ2-1	TGTGCCAGCAGTTACGTAGGGACTAAGAATGAGCAGTTCTTC	CASSYVGTKNEQFF
TRBD2	few	TRBV5-3	TRBJ2-5	TGTGCCAGAAGCTTGGCTATCTCGGGAGGGACCCAAGAGACCCAGTACTTC	CARSLAISGGTQETQYF
TRBD2	.	TRBV27	TRBJ2-1	TGTGCCAGCAGTTTCATACTAGCGGACAATGAGCAGTTCTTC	CASSFILADNEQFF
.	.	TRBV25-1	TRBJ2-3	TGTGCCAGCAGTGACAAAATCAGGGGATCCCGCACAGATACGCAGTATTTT	CASSDKIRGSRTDTQYF
TRBD1	.	TRBV5-1	TRBJ1-1	TGCGCCAGCAGCTGGGGGACAGGTTTGAACACTGAAGCTTTCTTT	CASSWGTGLNTEAFF
TRBD2	.	TRBV28	TRBJ2-3	TGTGCCAGCAGTATTCTAGCGGGCACAGATACGCAGTATTTT	CASSILAGTDTQYF
.	.	TRBV25-1	TRBJ2-7	TGTGCCAGCAGTGAGGGACACGCGGTCGAGCAGTACTTC	CASSEGHAVEQYF
.	.	TRBV28	TRBJ1-1	TGTGCCATTCGTGAGTACACTGAAGCTTTCTTT	CAIREYTEAFF
.	.	TRBV30	TRBJ2-7	TGTGCCTGGAGTTACGGGGGGCCCTACGAGCAGTACTTC	CAWSYGGPYEQYF
.	.	TRBV19	TRBJ2-7	TGTGCCAGCAGGGAGGCGGGATCCTACGAGCAGTACTTC	CASREAGSYEQYF
.	once	TRBV5-1	TRBJ2-7	TGCGCCAGCAGCTCTGGGGGCGACTCCTCCTACGAGCAGTACTTC	CASSSGGDSSYEQYF
.	once	TRBV5-1	TRBJ2-3	TGCGCCAGCAGCCGAAGGCCTAGCGACAGCACAGATACGCAGTATTTT	CASSRRPSDSTDTQYF
TRBD1	.	TRBV28	TRBJ2-2	TGTGCCAGCAGCTACAGGGGGCGCAGTACCGGGGAGCTGTTTTTT	CASSYRGRSTGELFF
.	.	TRBV7-9	TRBJ2-3	TGTGCCAGCAGCTTAGGCAGGGAAGCAGATACGCAGTATTTT	CASSLGREADTQYF
TRBD1	.	TRBV3-1/TRBV3-2	TRBJ1-5	TGTGCCAGCAGCCAAGGTGGACAGGGGGCAAATAGCAATCAGCCCCAGCATTTT	CASSQGGQGANSNQPQHF
.	.	TRBV5-4	TRBJ1-1	TGTGCCAGCAGCTTGGACCCGGGGTCCGGAGGAGCTTTCTTT	CASSLDPGSGGAFF